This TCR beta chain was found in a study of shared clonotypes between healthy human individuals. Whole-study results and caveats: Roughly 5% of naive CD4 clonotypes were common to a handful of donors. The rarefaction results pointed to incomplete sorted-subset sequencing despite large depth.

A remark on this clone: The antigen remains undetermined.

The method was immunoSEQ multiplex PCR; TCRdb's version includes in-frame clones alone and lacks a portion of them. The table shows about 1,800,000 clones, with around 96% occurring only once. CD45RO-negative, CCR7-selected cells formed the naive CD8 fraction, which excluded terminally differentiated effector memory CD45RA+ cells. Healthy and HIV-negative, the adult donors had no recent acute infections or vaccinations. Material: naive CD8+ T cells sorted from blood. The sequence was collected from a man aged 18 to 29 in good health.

The CDR3 sequence is CASSFTLAGSDEQFF. For the CDR3, the DNA is TGTGCCAGCAGTTTCACCCTAGCGGGGTCAGATGAGCAGTTCTTC. This sequence joins TRBV27 and TRBJ2-1; 9 bases are shared with TRBD2. Germline CDR1 reads MNHEY; CDR2 reads SMNVEV (reference sequence). The CDR3 is made up of 15 amino acids. The V gene end was trimmed by 3 bases and the J gene end by 8 bases; junction bases not matched to a gene: 8.